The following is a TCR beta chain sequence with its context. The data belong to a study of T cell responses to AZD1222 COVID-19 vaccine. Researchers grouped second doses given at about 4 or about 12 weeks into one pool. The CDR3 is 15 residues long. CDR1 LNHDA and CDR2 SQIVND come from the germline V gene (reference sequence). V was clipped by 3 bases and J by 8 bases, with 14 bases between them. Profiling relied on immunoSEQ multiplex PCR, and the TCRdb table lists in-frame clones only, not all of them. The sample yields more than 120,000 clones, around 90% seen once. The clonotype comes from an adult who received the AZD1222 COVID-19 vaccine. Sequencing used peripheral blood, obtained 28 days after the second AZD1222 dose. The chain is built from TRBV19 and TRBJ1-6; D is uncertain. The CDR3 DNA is TGTGCCAGTAGTATGAGTGCGGCAGCGGATTCACCCCTCCACTTT. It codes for CASSMSAAADSPLHF.